Listed below are T cell receptor beta chains from one sample, sequenced in a study of control samples from healthy donors and cancer patients. Sequencing used immunoSEQ multiplex PCR; TCRdb keeps in-frame clones, though not all of them. In the table there are 75,000 to 90,000 clones, more than 75% of which are singletons. What was sequenced was blood. All receptors derive from a man aged 25-45 years in good health. The CDR3 runs from the conserved cysteine through the conserved F or W. Fields, in order: CDR3 protein, CDR3 DNA, clone size, J gene, D gene, V gene. The D gene is left open where the match is weak. The size field is filled for only some rows; it gives once, few, many or a size class.

cdr3_aa: CASSIGARMGYEQYF
cdr3_nt: TGTGCCAGTAGTATAGGGGCTCGGATGGGCTACGAGCAGTACTTC
clone_size: -
j_call: TRBJ2-7
d_call: -
v_call: TRBV19

cdr3_aa: CASSQEPTYRTDTQYF
cdr3_nt: TGCGCCAGCAGCCAAGAGCCGACATATCGCACAGATACGCAGTATTTT
clone_size: -
j_call: TRBJ2-3
d_call: -
v_call: TRBV4-1

cdr3_aa: CASSIGGNSNVLTF
cdr3_nt: TGTGCCAGTAGTATAGGCGGGAACAGCAACGTCCTGACTTTC
clone_size: -
j_call: TRBJ2-6
d_call: -
v_call: TRBV19

cdr3_aa: CATSAFAGTQYF
cdr3_nt: TGTGCCACCAGTGCATTCGCGGGTACGCAGTATTTT
clone_size: -
j_call: TRBJ2-3
d_call: -
v_call: TRBV24-1

cdr3_aa: CASSSFEKLFF
cdr3_nt: TGTGCCAGTAGTTCCTTTGAAAAACTGTTTTTT
clone_size: -
j_call: TRBJ1-4
d_call: -
v_call: TRBV19

cdr3_aa: CASGGAQETQYF
cdr3_nt: TGTGCCAGCGGGGGAGCCCAAGAGACCCAGTACTTC
clone_size: -
j_call: TRBJ2-5
d_call: -
v_call: TRBV19

cdr3_aa: CAWSKGGRLGSNQPQHF
cdr3_nt: TGTGCCTGGAGTAAGGGGGGGCGACTTGGTAGCAATCAGCCCCAGCATTTT
clone_size: -
j_call: TRBJ1-5
d_call: -
v_call: TRBV30

cdr3_aa: CASSYSGGANEKLFF
cdr3_nt: TGTGCCAGCAGTTACTCAGGGGGGGCTAATGAAAAACTGTTTTTT
clone_size: -
j_call: TRBJ1-4
d_call: -
v_call: TRBV6-5

cdr3_aa: CASSPLGGAIREKLFF
cdr3_nt: TGCGCCAGCAGCCCCCTAGGAGGGGCCATTAGGGAAAAACTGTTTTTT
clone_size: -
j_call: TRBJ1-4
d_call: -
v_call: TRBV4-1

cdr3_aa: CASSPRESTSGKTQYF
cdr3_nt: TGTGCCAGCAGCCCGCGGGAATCAACTAGCGGGAAGACCCAGTACTTC
clone_size: -
j_call: TRBJ2-5
d_call: TRBD2
v_call: TRBV5-4

cdr3_aa: CASSLEVASGLPQGQFF
cdr3_nt: TGTGCCAGCAGCTTGGAGGTGGCTAGCGGCCTCCCTCAGGGGCAGTTCTTC
clone_size: -
j_call: TRBJ2-1
d_call: TRBD2
v_call: TRBV5-6

cdr3_aa: CASSRTIYEKLFF
cdr3_nt: TGTGCCAGCAGCCGGACCATTTACGAAAAACTGTTTTTT
clone_size: -
j_call: TRBJ1-4
d_call: -
v_call: TRBV7-8

cdr3_aa: CASSFSSGETQYF
cdr3_nt: TGTGCCAGCAGCTTTTCTAGCGGGGAGACCCAGTACTTC
clone_size: -
j_call: TRBJ2-5
d_call: TRBD2
v_call: TRBV7-2

cdr3_aa: CASSDRGRREKLFF
cdr3_nt: TGTGCCAGCAGTGATCGGGGCCGTCGGGAAAAACTGTTTTTT
clone_size: -
j_call: TRBJ1-4
d_call: -
v_call: TRBV6-1

cdr3_aa: CASSPGLAGAGGELFF
cdr3_nt: TGTGCCAGTAGTCCCGGACTAGCGGGGGCGGGCGGGGAGCTGTTTTTT
clone_size: -
j_call: TRBJ2-2
d_call: TRBD2
v_call: TRBV19

cdr3_aa: CASSQEARRGGATDTQYF
cdr3_nt: TGTGCCAGCAGCCAAGAGGCCCGACGAGGCGGGGCCACAGATACGCAGTATTTT
clone_size: -
j_call: TRBJ2-3
d_call: -
v_call: TRBV3-1/TRBV3-2

cdr3_aa: CASSSTGAFEAFF
cdr3_nt: TGTGCCAGCTCATCCACAGGGGCTTTTGAAGCTTTCTTT
clone_size: -
j_call: TRBJ1-1
d_call: TRBD1
v_call: TRBV18

cdr3_aa: CASSELPEAFF
cdr3_nt: TGTGCCAGCAGTGAACTCCCTGAAGCTTTCTTT
clone_size: -
j_call: TRBJ1-1
d_call: -
v_call: TRBV6-1

cdr3_aa: CASSQVFSGRIGNEQFF
cdr3_nt: TGTGCCAGCAGCCAAGTATTTAGCGGGAGAATTGGCAATGAGCAGTTCTTC
clone_size: medium-sized
j_call: TRBJ2-1
d_call: TRBD2
v_call: TRBV14

cdr3_aa: CASSLVLGGRDEQFF
cdr3_nt: TGTGCCAGCAGCTTAGTGTTGGGGGGGAGAGATGAGCAGTTCTTC
clone_size: -
j_call: TRBJ2-1
d_call: TRBD2
v_call: TRBV7-9

cdr3_aa: CASSPRESGNTIYF
cdr3_nt: TGTGCCAGCAGCCCAAGGGAATCTGGAAACACCATATATTTT
clone_size: many
j_call: TRBJ1-3
d_call: -
v_call: TRBV11-1

cdr3_aa: CASSLGSWDEQFF
cdr3_nt: TGTGCCAGCAGCTTGGGTTCGTGGGATGAGCAGTTCTTC
clone_size: -
j_call: TRBJ2-1
d_call: -
v_call: TRBV5-6

cdr3_aa: CASSPRTGTGELFF
cdr3_nt: TGCGCCAGCAGCCCGAGGACGGGAACCGGGGAGCTGTTTTTT
clone_size: -
j_call: TRBJ2-2
d_call: -
v_call: TRBV5-1

cdr3_aa: CAWRRTGGGEQFF
cdr3_nt: TGTGCCTGGAGACGAACAGGGGGCGGTGAGCAGTTCTTC
clone_size: -
j_call: TRBJ2-1
d_call: TRBD1
v_call: TRBV30

cdr3_aa: CAIRTSGGTDTQYF
cdr3_nt: TGTGCCATCAGGACTAGCGGGGGCACAGATACGCAGTATTTT
clone_size: -
j_call: TRBJ2-3
d_call: TRBD2
v_call: TRBV10-3

cdr3_aa: CASSSSRDEKLFF
cdr3_nt: TGTGCCAGCAGCAGCTCACGGGATGAAAAACTGTTTTTT
clone_size: -
j_call: TRBJ1-4
d_call: -
v_call: TRBV14

cdr3_aa: CASSSIPPRTGEEETQYF
cdr3_nt: TGTGCCAGCAGCTCAATTCCCCCCCGGACAGGGGAGGAAGAGACCCAGTACTTC
clone_size: -
j_call: TRBJ2-5
d_call: TRBD1
v_call: TRBV5-4

cdr3_aa: CASSLSAGMGNYGYTF
cdr3_nt: TGTGCCAGCAGCTTAAGTGCAGGGATGGGGAACTATGGCTACACCTTC
clone_size: -
j_call: TRBJ1-2
d_call: -
v_call: TRBV11-2

cdr3_aa: CASSYRGQADYGYTF
cdr3_nt: TGTGCCAGCAGCTACCGAGGGCAGGCAGACTATGGCTACACCTTC
clone_size: once
j_call: TRBJ1-2
d_call: -
v_call: TRBV5-4

cdr3_aa: CASSIEQGVGYGYTF
cdr3_nt: TGCGCCAGCAGCATAGAACAGGGGGTTGGCTATGGCTACACCTTC
clone_size: -
j_call: TRBJ1-2
d_call: TRBD1
v_call: TRBV5-1

cdr3_aa: CASSYSRGNYGYTF
cdr3_nt: TGTGCCAGCAGTTACTCCAGGGGAAACTATGGCTACACCTTC
clone_size: -
j_call: TRBJ1-2
d_call: -
v_call: TRBV6-6

cdr3_aa: CASSLLGGSGANVLTF
cdr3_nt: TGCGCCAGCAGCTTGCTGGGTGGCTCTGGGGCCAACGTCCTGACTTTC
clone_size: -
j_call: TRBJ2-6
d_call: -
v_call: TRBV5-1

cdr3_aa: CASSEEQAGTDTQYF
cdr3_nt: TGTGCCAGCAGTGAAGAACAGGCAGGCACAGATACGCAGTATTTT
clone_size: -
j_call: TRBJ2-3
d_call: -
v_call: TRBV2

cdr3_aa: CASSLNQGGEQYF
cdr3_nt: TGTGCCAGCAGCTTAAACCAGGGAGGAGAGCAGTACTTC
clone_size: -
j_call: TRBJ2-7
d_call: -
v_call: TRBV11-2

cdr3_aa: CASSQGTGLNQPQHF
cdr3_nt: TGTGCCAGCAGCCAAGGGACAGGGCTCAATCAGCCCCAGCATTTT
clone_size: -
j_call: TRBJ1-5
d_call: TRBD1
v_call: TRBV3-1/TRBV3-2

cdr3_aa: CASRGGQGVGYTF
cdr3_nt: TGTGCCAGCAGGGGAGGACAGGGCGTTGGCTACACCTTC
clone_size: -
j_call: TRBJ1-2
d_call: TRBD1
v_call: TRBV6-5

cdr3_aa: CSVAQGSPSTDTQYF
cdr3_nt: TGCAGCGTTGCTCAGGGGTCCCCTAGCACAGATACGCAGTATTTT
clone_size: once
j_call: TRBJ2-3
d_call: -
v_call: TRBV29-1

cdr3_aa: CASSEETGQRNTF
cdr3_nt: TGTGCCAGCAGTGAAGAAACAGGGCAGCGTAACACCTTC
clone_size: -
j_call: TRBJ1-2
d_call: -
v_call: TRBV2

cdr3_aa: CASSQSRVSGYTF
cdr3_nt: TGTGCCAGCAGCCAGTCTCGAGTCAGTGGCTACACCTTC
clone_size: -
j_call: TRBJ1-2
d_call: -
v_call: TRBV14

cdr3_aa: CASSPGNEQFF
cdr3_nt: TGTGCCAGCAGCCCAGGCAATGAGCAGTTCTTC
clone_size: -
j_call: TRBJ2-1
d_call: -
v_call: TRBV11-2

cdr3_aa: CIPPPGEKSYGYTF
cdr3_nt: TGCATCCCCCCCCCGGGGGAGAAAAGCTATGGCTACACCTTC
clone_size: -
j_call: TRBJ1-2
d_call: -
v_call: TRBV1

cdr3_aa: CASSLDRYQPQHF
cdr3_nt: TGTGCCAGCAGTCTGGACAGATATCAGCCCCAGCATTTT
clone_size: -
j_call: TRBJ1-5
d_call: -
v_call: TRBV12-3/TRBV12-4

cdr3_aa: CASRFGGGEDTQYF
cdr3_nt: TGTGCCAGTAGATTTGGAGGGGGGGAAGATACGCAGTATTTT
clone_size: -
j_call: TRBJ2-3
d_call: -
v_call: TRBV19

cdr3_aa: CASSIQGLGYGYTF
cdr3_nt: TGTGCCAGTAGTATTCAGGGGCTTGGCTATGGCTACACCTTC
clone_size: -
j_call: TRBJ1-2
d_call: -
v_call: TRBV19

cdr3_aa: CASGLPTAGYGYTF
cdr3_nt: TGTGCTAGTGGTTTGCCTACGGCGGGCTATGGCTACACCTTC
clone_size: -
j_call: TRBJ1-2
d_call: -
v_call: TRBV12-5

cdr3_aa: CASSPGAGGETQYF
cdr3_nt: TGCGCCAGCAGCCCAGGAGCCGGAGGAGAGACCCAGTACTTC
clone_size: once
j_call: TRBJ2-5
d_call: -
v_call: TRBV5-1

cdr3_aa: CASSPTFSGGRLGELFF
cdr3_nt: TGTGCCAGCAGTCCTACATTTAGCGGGGGTCGGCTGGGGGAGCTGTTTTTT
clone_size: -
j_call: TRBJ2-2
d_call: TRBD2
v_call: TRBV28

cdr3_aa: CASSATGGTDTQYF
cdr3_nt: TGTGCCAGTAGTGCGACAGGGGGCACAGATACGCAGTATTTT
clone_size: -
j_call: TRBJ2-3
d_call: TRBD1
v_call: TRBV19

cdr3_aa: CASSPAAVYNSPLHF
cdr3_nt: TGTGCCAGCAGCCCCGCCGCGGTATATAATTCACCCCTCCACTTT
clone_size: -
j_call: TRBJ1-6
d_call: -
v_call: TRBV5-6

cdr3_aa: CASSDLSHPTGELFF
cdr3_nt: TGTGCCAGTAGTGACTTAAGCCATCCCACCGGGGAGCTGTTTTTT
clone_size: -
j_call: TRBJ2-2
d_call: -
v_call: TRBV19

cdr3_aa: CASKKTGETEAFF
cdr3_nt: TGTGCCAGTAAAAAGACAGGGGAAACTGAAGCTTTCTTT
clone_size: -
j_call: TRBJ1-1
d_call: TRBD1
v_call: TRBV19

cdr3_aa: CASSFDGGYTF
cdr3_nt: TGTGCCAGCAGCTTTGATGGTGGCTACACCTTC
clone_size: -
j_call: TRBJ1-2
d_call: -
v_call: TRBV5-6

cdr3_aa: CASSQMRAAMNTEAFF
cdr3_nt: TGTGCCAGCAGCCAAATGAGGGCCGCGATGAACACTGAAGCTTTCTTT
clone_size: -
j_call: TRBJ1-1
d_call: -
v_call: TRBV7-9

cdr3_aa: CASSPVVGRQYF
cdr3_nt: TGTGCCAGCAGCCCGGTCGTTGGACGGCAGTACTTC
clone_size: -
j_call: TRBJ2-4
d_call: -
v_call: TRBV11-1

cdr3_aa: CASSSGGTGYMNTQYF
cdr3_nt: TGCGCCAGCAGCTCTGGCGGGACAGGGTACATGAATACGCAGTATTTT
clone_size: once
j_call: TRBJ2-3
d_call: TRBD1
v_call: TRBV5-1

cdr3_aa: CVEGRYGYTF
cdr3_nt: TGTGTCGAGGGCCGCTATGGCTACACCTTC
clone_size: once
j_call: TRBJ1-2
d_call: -
v_call: TRBV5-3

cdr3_aa: CASSLIGAEETQYF
cdr3_nt: TGTGCCAGCAGTTTAATAGGGGCTGAGGAGACCCAGTACTTC
clone_size: -
j_call: TRBJ2-5
d_call: -
v_call: TRBV27

cdr3_aa: CASSLNGISENGYTF
cdr3_nt: TGTGCCAGCAGCCTAAACGGCATCTCTGAAAATGGCTACACCTTC
clone_size: -
j_call: TRBJ1-2
d_call: -
v_call: TRBV7-9

cdr3_aa: CASSPLAGGTDTQYF
cdr3_nt: TGTGCCAGCAGCCCACTAGCGGGGGGCACAGATACGCAGTATTTT
clone_size: -
j_call: TRBJ2-3
d_call: TRBD2
v_call: TRBV7-8